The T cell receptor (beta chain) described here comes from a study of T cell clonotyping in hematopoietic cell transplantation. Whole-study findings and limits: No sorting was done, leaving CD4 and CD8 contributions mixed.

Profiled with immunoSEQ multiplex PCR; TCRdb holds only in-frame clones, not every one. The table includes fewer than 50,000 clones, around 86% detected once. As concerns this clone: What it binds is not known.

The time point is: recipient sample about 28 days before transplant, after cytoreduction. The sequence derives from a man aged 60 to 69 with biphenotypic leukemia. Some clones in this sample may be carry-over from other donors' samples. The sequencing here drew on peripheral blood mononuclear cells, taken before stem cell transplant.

In nucleotides, the CDR3 is TGTGCCAGCAGCTTCTCCACTCGAACCTACGAGCAGTACTTC. Its translation is CASSFSTRTYEQYF. The chain recombines TRBV11-2 with TRBJ2-7; D remains ambiguous. The V end was cut by 3 bases, the J end by 2 bases, with 11 bases between. This CDR3 contains 14 residues. Germline V gene data show CDR1 as SGHAT and CDR2 as FQNNGV.